These 11 T cell receptor beta chains came from one sample sequenced in a study of T cell responses to AZD1222 COVID-19 vaccine. Produced via immunoSEQ multiplex PCR; TCRdb's table is partial and in-frame only. Of 110,000 to 150,000 clones listed, approximately 90% are singletons. The sequencing used peripheral blood, collected 28 days after the second AZD1222 dose. These receptor sequences come from an adult who received the AZD1222 COVID-19 vaccine.

The V and J genes are TRBV7-2 and TRBJ2-7; 7 bases align to TRBD1. The CDR3 covers 12 residues. The V gene end was trimmed by 5 bases and the J gene end by 8 bases; junction bases not matched to a gene: 6. CDR1 SGHTA and CDR2 FQGNSA come from the germline V gene. CDR3 protein: CASSRPGQQQYF. In nucleotides, the CDR3 is TGTGCCAGCAGCCGTCCGGGACAGCAGCAGTACTTC.

The V call is TRBV7-2, the J call TRBJ2-7; D is perhaps TRBD1 (5 bases). Germline CDR1 is SGHTA and CDR2 is FQGNSA. The CDR3 is 14 amino acids. Trimming pared 1 base from V and 5 bases from J, leaving 12 bases between. The CDR3 nucleotides are TGTGCCAGCAGCTTAGTTAACGCAGGGAACGAGCAGTACTTC. This sequence encodes CASSLVNAGNEQYF.

V gene TRBV19 combines with J gene TRBJ2-7, with TRBD2 matching over 9 bases. Looked up from germline, CDR1 is LNHDA and CDR2 is SQIVND (reference sequence). CDR3 length equals 15 residues. V gave up 1 base and J gave up 4 bases; unmatched junction bases: 5. CDR3 sequence (DNA): TGTGCCAGTAGTATAGTAGCGGGAGTTGGATACGAGCAGTACTTC. Protein sequence: CASSIVAGVGYEQYF.

V gene TRBV5-1 combines with J gene TRBJ1-1; the D is unclear. CDR1 is SGHRS and CDR2 is YFSETQ in the germline V gene. Trimming took 1 base from V and 1 from J, leaving 8 bases between them. This CDR3 has 14 residues. The CDR3 here is CASSLSQTNTEAFF. CDR3 in DNA: TGCGCCAGCAGCTTGAGCCAGACGAACACTGAAGCTTTCTTT.

Written as DNA, the CDR3 is TGTGCCATCAGAGGCGGAGTAGAAGCGGGAAGCTCCTACGAGCAGTACTTC. This translates into CAIRGGVEAGSSYEQYF. This chain links TRBV10-3 with TRBJ2-7, with 7 bases matching TRBD2. The V gene end was trimmed by 6 bases and the J gene end by 0 bases; junction bases not matched to a gene: 14. Germline V gene sequence: CDR1 ENHRY, CDR2 SYGVKD. The CDR3 extends over 17 amino acids.

The chain is built from TRBV11-2 and TRBJ2-1, with 12 bases lining up with TRBD2. This CDR3 has 19 amino acids. CDR1 SGHAT and CDR2 FQNNGV come from the germline V gene. V shed 1 base, J shed 7 bases, and the junction held 14 bases outside the gene matches. CDR3 protein: CASSLGPQASGRAANEQFF. CDR3 nucleotide sequence: TGTGCCAGCAGCTTAGGCCCTCAAGCTAGCGGGAGGGCCGCGAATGAGCAGTTCTTC. The variable domain in full, completed from reference TRBV11-2 and TRBJ2-1, reads EAGVAQSPRYKIIEKRQSVAFWCNPISGHATLYWYQQILGQGPKLLIQFQNNGVVDDSQLPKDRFSAERLKGVDSTLKIQPAKLEDSAVYLCASSLGPQASGRAANEQFFGPGTRLTVL.

The chain couples TRBV3-1 (or the pseudogene TRBV3-2) to TRBJ1-1; 8 nucleotides agree with TRBD1. The CDR3 runs 11 residues. Losses at the gene ends were 7 bases for V and 7 bases for J; bases not matched to a gene: 2. Per germline, CDR1 LGHDT and CDR2 YNNKEL (reference sequence). The CDR3 spells CASIGQGEAFF. The DNA of the CDR3 is TGTGCCAGCATCGGACAGGGTGAAGCTTTCTTT.

The DNA of the CDR3 is TGTGCCAGCAGCTTAGGCCCCCAAGGAATACACAATCAGCCCCAGCATTTT. It codes for CASSLGPQGIHNQPQHF. The chain joins TRBV7-9 to TRBJ1-5, with no clear D. Trimming removed 1 base from V and 3 bases from J, with 16 bases in between. Germline assignment: CDR1 SEHNR and CDR2 FQNEAQ (reference sequence). CDR3 length equals 17 residues. Full variable domain (missing parts from reference TRBV7-9 and TRBJ1-5): DTGVSQNPRHKITKRGQNVTFRCDPISEHNRLYWYRQTLGQGPEFLTYFQNEAQLEKSRLLSDRFSAERPKGSFSTLEIQRTEQGDSAMYLCASSLGPQGIHNQPQHFGDGTRLSIL.

This clone occurred once. The CDR3 bases are TGTGCCACCAGGGGACTAGCGGGAAGCGCGAACACCGGGGAGCTGTTTTTT. Amino acid sequence: CATRGLAGSANTGELFF. The chain is built from TRBV24-1 and TRBJ2-2; 13 nucleotides agree with TRBD2. The CDR3 is made up of 17 amino acids. Germline CDR1 and CDR2: KGHDR and SFDVKD. V lost 7 bases to trimming and J lost 0 bases; unmatched junction nucleotides: 4.

The V and J genes are TRBV10-2 and TRBJ2-7, with D tentatively TRBD1 (6 bases). This CDR3 spans 13 amino acids. Germline CDR1 and CDR2: WSHSY and SAAADI. The V end was cut by 10 bases, the J end by 5 bases, with 18 bases between. CDR3 amino acids: CATEQGSKDEQYF. In DNA, the CDR3 is TGCGCCACCGAACAGGGTTCGAAGGACGAGCAGTACTTC.

The chain employs TRBV7-9 and TRBJ1-2, with unresolved D. The CDR3 is 14 residues long. The V and J ends lost 5 bases and 0 bases respectively, with 10 bases between them. Germline CDR1 and CDR2: SEHNR and FQNEAQ (reference sequence). The chain's CDR3 is CASSPTGANYGYTF. The CDR3 coding sequence is TGTGCCAGCAGCCCGACCGGGGCTAACTATGGCTACACCTTC.